The clone carrying this TCR beta chain was seen just once. The data were produced by immunoSEQ multiplex PCR, yet TCRdb's version contains in-frame clones alone and is incomplete. The table lists 45,000 to 60,000 clones, more than 75% of them singletons. This specimen comes from a study of PD-1 blockade in classical Hodgkin lymphoma. The CDR3 covers 15 residues. Looked up from germline, CDR1 is LGHNA and CDR2 is YSLEER. The germline V and J ends were trimmed by 1 base and 7 bases, with 11 bases remaining between them. Sample time point: cycle 4 day 1 (C4D1), after less than seven weeks of nivolumab. Every one of the patients relapsed after autologous stem cell transplantation (brentuximab vedotin exposure was variable).

This rearrangement joins TRBV4-3 to TRBJ1-6, with D hard to call. The sequenced sample was peripheral blood mononuclear cells (PBMCs), obtained before the fourth cycle of nivolumab. The receptor was isolated from a human donor with classical Hodgkin lymphoma. The CDR3 DNA reads as TGCGCCAGCAGCCAAGGAAGTAGGTTAAATTCACCCCTCCACTTT. Amino acids: CASSQGSRLNSPLHF.